Following are 5 T cell receptor beta chains from one sample sequenced in a study of control samples from healthy donors and cancer patients (dated by TCRdb to the early 2020s). To prepare the library, the immunoSEQ multiplex PCR assay was applied. In TCRdb, the immuneACCESS table is reduced to in-frame sequences with V and J assigned. These tables do not hold every clone; where another copy was compared, an unresolved V gene accounts for under half, and the others remain unexplained. The data table for this sample lists 150,000 to 200,000 clones. More than 2% of the sample goes to the ten largest clones. Source material: blood. The receptors were gathered from a woman in her thirties in good health.

This chain connects TRBV6-2 or TRBV6-3 to TRBJ1-5; 7 positions agree with TRBD1. CDR3 size: 14 residues. Germline values: CDR1 MNHEY, CDR2 SVGEGT. The trim removed 4 bases at V and 5 bases at J, leaving 5 bases unmatched. CDR3 sequence reads: CASSSDRDYQPQHF. In nucleotides, the CDR3 is TGTGCCAGCAGTTCCGACAGGGATTATCAGCCCCAGCATTTT.

The genes are TRBV20-1 and TRBJ2-7, with D perhaps TRBD2 (6 bases). V was shortened by 3 bases and J by 3 bases, with 9 bases between the two germline ends. In germline, CDR1 is DFQATT, CDR2 SNEGSKA (reference sequence). This CDR3 spans 12 amino acids. Written as DNA, the CDR3 is TGCAGTGCTAGTAGACTAGTCTACGAGCAGTACTTC. Translating gives CSASRLVYEQYF.

The chain carries TRBV27 and TRBJ1-2; D perhaps matches TRBD1 (6 bases). Between the trimmed V and J ends, which lost 7 bases and 4 bases, there was a span of 25 bases. This CDR3 spans 17 amino acids. Germline loops: CDR1 MNHEY, CDR2 SMNVEV (reference sequence). This CDR3 reads CASTARPGTTLFYGYTF. The CDR3 coding sequence is TGTGCCAGCACCGCCCGCCCTGGGACAACCTTATTCTATGGCTACACCTTC.

The chain employs TRBV25-1 and TRBJ1-4, with TRBD1 identical over 7 bases. This CDR3 contains 14 residues. V lost 5 bases, J lost 3 bases, and 3 bases stayed unmatched. Germline V lookup: CDR1 MGHDK, CDR2 SYGVNS. The CDR3 bases are TGTGCCAGCAGTCGGGACAGTCCTAATGAAAAACTGTTTTTT. Its translation is CASSRDSPNEKLFF. The full variable domain, rest sourced from reference TRBV25-1 and TRBJ1-4, is EADIYQTPRYLVIGTGKKITLECSQTMGHDKMYWYQQDPGMELHLIHYSYGVNSTEKGDLSSESTVSRIRTEHFPLTLESARPSHTSQYLCASSRDSPNEKLFFGSGTQLSVL.

V gene TRBV4-3 combines with J gene TRBJ1-1; D not resolved. The CDR3 extends over 14 amino acids. CDR1 and CDR2 (germline): LGHNA, YSLEER. V lost 0 bases to trimming and J lost 3 bases, with 8 bases between them. The CDR3 DNA reads as TGCGCCAGCAGCCAAGACCGGTGGGACACTGAAGCTTTCTTT. Its protein is CASSQDRWDTEAFF.